This T cell receptor (beta chain) was identified during a study of T cells in Graves' hyperthyroidism and ophthalmopathy. About the research overall: Peripheral blood was secured at the point of initial diagnosis, before any treatment. Whole-study results and caveats: Most thyroid clonotypes with frequency above 0.001 were detected in blood. The model anticipated ophthalmopathy a median approximately six months pre-onset.

Amplified TCR beta CDR3 regions derived from RNA transcripts. The TCR CDR3 first-round RT-PCR relied on the HTBI primer set. MiXCR, run by TCRdb on the multiplex PCR reads, gives a single entry per CDR3 protein. The data contain 340,000 or so distinct CDR3 sequences, about 20% of them singletons. This CDR3 is 15 amino acids long. CDR1 and CDR2 (germline): MDHEN, SYDVKM. Trimming removed 3 bases from V and 6 bases from J; junction bases left unmatched: 4. This clonotype has ten or more counts. Its antigen is unknown. The sequence came from a woman in her forties or fifties with Graves' hyperthyroidism. This sequence joins TRBV28 and TRBJ1-5; the match to TRBD1 covers 11 bases. The sample comprised blood. This CDR3 reads CASSFRTGGIQPQHF. The CDR3, as DNA: TGTGCCAGCAGTTTCAGGACAGGGGGCATTCAGCCCCAGCATTTT.